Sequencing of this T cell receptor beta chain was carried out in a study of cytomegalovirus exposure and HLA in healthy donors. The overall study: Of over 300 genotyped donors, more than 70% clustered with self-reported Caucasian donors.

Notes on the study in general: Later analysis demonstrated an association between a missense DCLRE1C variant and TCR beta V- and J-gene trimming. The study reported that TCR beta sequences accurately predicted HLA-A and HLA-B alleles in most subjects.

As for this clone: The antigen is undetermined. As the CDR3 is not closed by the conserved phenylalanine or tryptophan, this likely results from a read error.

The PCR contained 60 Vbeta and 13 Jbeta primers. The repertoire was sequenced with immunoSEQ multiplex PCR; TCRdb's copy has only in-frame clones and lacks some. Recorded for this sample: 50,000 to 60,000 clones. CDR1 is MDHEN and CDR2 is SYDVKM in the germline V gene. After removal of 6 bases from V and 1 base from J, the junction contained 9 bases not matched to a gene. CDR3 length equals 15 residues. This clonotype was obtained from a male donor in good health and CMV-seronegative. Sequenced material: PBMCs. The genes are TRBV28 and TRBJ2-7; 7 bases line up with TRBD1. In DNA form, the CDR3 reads TGTGCCAGCAGAACCAACAGGGGAGAGTCCTACGAGCAGTACCTC. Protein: CASRTNRGESYEQYL.